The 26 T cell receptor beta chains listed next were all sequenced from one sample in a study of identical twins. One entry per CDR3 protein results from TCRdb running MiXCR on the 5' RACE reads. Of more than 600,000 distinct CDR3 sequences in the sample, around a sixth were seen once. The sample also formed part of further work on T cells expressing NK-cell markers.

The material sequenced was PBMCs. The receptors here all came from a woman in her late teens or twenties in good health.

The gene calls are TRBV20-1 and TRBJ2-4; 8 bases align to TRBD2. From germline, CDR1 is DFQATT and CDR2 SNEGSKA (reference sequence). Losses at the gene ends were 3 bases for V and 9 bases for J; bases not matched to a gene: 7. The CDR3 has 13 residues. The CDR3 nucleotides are TGCAGTGCTAGGCCGGGAGGGATGATCATTCAGTACTTC. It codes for CSARPGGMIIQYF.

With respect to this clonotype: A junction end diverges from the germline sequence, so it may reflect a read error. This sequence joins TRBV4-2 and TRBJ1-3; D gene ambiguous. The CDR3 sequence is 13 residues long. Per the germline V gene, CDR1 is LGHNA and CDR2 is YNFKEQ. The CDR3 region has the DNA TGTGCCAGCAGCCAAGTTGACGGAAACACCATCTATTTT. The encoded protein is CASSQVDGNTIYF.

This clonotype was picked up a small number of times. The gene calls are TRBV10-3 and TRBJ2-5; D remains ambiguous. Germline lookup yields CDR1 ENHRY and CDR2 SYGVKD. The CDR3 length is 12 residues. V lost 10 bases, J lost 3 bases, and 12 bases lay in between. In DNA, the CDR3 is TGTGCCACCGGAAAAGGGAAAGAGACCCAGTACTTC. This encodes CATGKGKETQYF.

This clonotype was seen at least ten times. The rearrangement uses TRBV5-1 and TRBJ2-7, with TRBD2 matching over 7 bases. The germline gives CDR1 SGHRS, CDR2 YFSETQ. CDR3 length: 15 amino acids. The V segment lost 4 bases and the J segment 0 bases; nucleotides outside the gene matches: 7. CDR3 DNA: TGCGCCAGCAGCCTCTCTAGCGGTAGCTCCTACGAGCAGTACTTC. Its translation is CASSLSSGSSYEQYF.

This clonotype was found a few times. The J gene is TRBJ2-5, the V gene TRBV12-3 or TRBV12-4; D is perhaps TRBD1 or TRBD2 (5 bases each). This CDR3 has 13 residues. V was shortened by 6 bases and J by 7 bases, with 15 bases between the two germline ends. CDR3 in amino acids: CASSFGTWGTQYF. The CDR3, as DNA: TGTGCCAGCAGCTTTGGGACCTGGGGGACCCAGTACTTC.

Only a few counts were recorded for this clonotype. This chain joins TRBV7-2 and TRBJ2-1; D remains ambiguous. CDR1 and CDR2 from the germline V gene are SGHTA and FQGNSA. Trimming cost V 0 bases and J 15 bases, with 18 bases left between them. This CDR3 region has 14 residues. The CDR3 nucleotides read TGTGCCAGCAGCTTAGCGCCCGGTTTCTCGCCCTCGTTCTTC. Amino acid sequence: CASSLAPGFSPSFF. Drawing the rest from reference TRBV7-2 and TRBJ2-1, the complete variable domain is GAGVSQSPSNKVTEKGKDVELRCDPISGHTALYWYRQSLGQGLEFLIYFQGNSAPDKSGLPSDRFSAERTGGSVSTLTIQRTQQEDSAVYLCASSLAPGFSPSFFGPGTRLTVL.

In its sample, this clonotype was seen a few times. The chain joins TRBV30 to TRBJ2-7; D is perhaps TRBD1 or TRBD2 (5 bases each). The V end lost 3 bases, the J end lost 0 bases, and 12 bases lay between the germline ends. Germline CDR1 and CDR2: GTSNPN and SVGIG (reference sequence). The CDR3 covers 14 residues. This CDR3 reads CAWRGPEYSYEQYF. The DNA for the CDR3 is TGTGCCTGGAGGGGACCAGAATACTCCTACGAGCAGTACTTC. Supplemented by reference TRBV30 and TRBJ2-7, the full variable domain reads SQTIHQWPATLVQPVGSPLSLECTVEGTSNPNLYWYRQAAGRGLQLLFYSVGIGQISSEVPQNLSASRPQDRQFILSSKKLLLSDSGFYLCAWRGPEYSYEQYFGPGTRLTVT.

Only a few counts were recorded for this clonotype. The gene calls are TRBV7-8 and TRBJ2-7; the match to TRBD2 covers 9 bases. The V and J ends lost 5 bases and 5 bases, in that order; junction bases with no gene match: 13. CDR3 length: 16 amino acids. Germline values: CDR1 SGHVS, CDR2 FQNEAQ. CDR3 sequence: CASSVTPGTSSHEQYF. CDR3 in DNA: TGTGCCAGCAGCGTGACCCCCGGGACTAGCAGCCACGAGCAGTACTTC.

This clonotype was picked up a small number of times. The CDR3 nucleotides read TGTGCCAGTGCGTGGGGGAATTACGAGGGAGAGACCCAGTACTTC. Translated, it gives CASAWGNYEGETQYF. The rearrangement links TRBV12-3 or TRBV12-4 to TRBJ2-5; D could derive from TRBD1 or TRBD2 (5 bases each). There are 15 residues in the CDR3. Trimming shortened V by 9 bases and J by 4 bases, and 21 bases separated the two germline ends.

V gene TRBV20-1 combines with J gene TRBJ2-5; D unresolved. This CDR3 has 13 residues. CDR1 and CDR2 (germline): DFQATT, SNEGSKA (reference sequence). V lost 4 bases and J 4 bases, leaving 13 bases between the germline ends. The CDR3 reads CSAKDLYRETQYF. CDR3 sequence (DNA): TGCAGTGCTAAGGATCTCTACCGAGAGACCCAGTACTTC.

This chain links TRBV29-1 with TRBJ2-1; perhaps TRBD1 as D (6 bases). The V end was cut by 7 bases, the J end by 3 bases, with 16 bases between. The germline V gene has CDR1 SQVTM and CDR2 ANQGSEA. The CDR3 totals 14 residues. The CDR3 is CSARALGGYNEQFF. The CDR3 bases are TGCAGCGCCCGGGCCTTAGGGGGCTACAATGAGCAGTTCTTC.

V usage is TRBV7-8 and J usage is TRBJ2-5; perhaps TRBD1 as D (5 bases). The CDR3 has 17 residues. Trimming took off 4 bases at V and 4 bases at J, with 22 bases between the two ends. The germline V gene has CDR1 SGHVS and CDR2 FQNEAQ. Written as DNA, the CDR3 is TGTGCCAGCAGCTCAACCCGACGACAGTATCCGGGAGAGACCCAGTACTTC. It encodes CASSSTRRQYPGETQYF.

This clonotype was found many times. CDR3 DNA sequence: TGTGCCAGCAGTGAACAGCTAACTGAAGCTTTCTTT. This translates into CASSEQLTEAFF. The chain employs TRBV12-3 or TRBV12-4 and TRBJ1-1, with unresolved D. The V gene lost 5 bases and the J gene lost 5 bases, with 9 bases spanning the gap. The CDR3 covers 12 residues.

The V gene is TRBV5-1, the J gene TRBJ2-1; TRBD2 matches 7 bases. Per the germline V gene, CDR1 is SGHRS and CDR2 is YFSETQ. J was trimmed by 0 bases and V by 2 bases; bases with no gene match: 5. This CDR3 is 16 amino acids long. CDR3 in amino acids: CASSFTSVSSYNEQFF. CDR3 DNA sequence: TGCGCCAGCAGCTTTACTAGCGTCAGCTCCTACAATGAGCAGTTCTTC.

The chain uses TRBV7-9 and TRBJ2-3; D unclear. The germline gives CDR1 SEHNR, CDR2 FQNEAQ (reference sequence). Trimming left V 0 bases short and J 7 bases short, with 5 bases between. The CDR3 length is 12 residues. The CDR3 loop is CASSLALNTQYF. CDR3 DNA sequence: TGTGCCAGCAGCTTAGCACTGAATACGCAGTATTTT. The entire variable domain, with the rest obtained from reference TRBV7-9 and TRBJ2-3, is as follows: DTGVSQNPRHKITKRGQNVTFRCDPISEHNRLYWYRQTLGQGPEFLTYFQNEAQLEKSRLLSDRFSAERPKGSFSTLEIQRTEQGDSAMYLCASSLALNTQYFGPGTRLTVL.

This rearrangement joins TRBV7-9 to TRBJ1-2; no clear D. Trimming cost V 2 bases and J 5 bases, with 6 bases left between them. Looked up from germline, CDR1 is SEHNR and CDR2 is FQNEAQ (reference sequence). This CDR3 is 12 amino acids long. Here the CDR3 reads CASSLNLYGYTF. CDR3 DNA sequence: TGTGCCAGCAGCTTAAACCTTTATGGCTACACCTTC.

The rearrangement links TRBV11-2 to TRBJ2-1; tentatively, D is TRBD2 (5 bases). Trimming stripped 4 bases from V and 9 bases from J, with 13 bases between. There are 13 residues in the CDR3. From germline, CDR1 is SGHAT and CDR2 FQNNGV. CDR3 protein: CASSSTTSPEQFF. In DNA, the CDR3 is TGTGCCAGCAGCTCCACCACTAGTCCTGAGCAGTTCTTC.

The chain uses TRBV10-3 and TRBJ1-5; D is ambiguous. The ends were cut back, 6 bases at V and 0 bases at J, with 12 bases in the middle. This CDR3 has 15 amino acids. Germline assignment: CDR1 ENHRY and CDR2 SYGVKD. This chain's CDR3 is CAISPGPNSNQPQHF. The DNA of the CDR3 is TGTGCCATCAGCCCCGGTCCAAATAGCAATCAGCCCCAGCATTTT.

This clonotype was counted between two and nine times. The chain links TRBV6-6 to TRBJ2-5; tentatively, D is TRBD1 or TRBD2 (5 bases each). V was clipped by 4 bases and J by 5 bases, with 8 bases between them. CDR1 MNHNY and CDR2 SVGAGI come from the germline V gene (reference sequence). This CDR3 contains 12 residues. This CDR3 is CASSWGKETQYF. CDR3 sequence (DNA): TGTGCCAGCAGTTGGGGGAAGGAGACCCAGTACTTC.

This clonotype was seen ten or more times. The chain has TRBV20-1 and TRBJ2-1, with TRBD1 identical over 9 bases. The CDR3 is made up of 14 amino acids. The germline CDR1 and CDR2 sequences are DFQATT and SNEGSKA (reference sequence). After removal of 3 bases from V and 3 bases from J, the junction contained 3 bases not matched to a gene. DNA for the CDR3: TGCAGTGCTAGCGGGGACAGGGACTACAATGAGCAGTTCTTC. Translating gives CSASGDRDYNEQFF.

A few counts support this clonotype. DNA for the CDR3: TGTGCCAGCAGCCCGTTCGGGACTAGCGGCACCGGGGAGCTGTTTTTT. It translates to CASSPFGTSGTGELFF. The rearrangement uses TRBV7-6 and TRBJ2-2, with TRBD2 matching 11 bases. The V gene's germline CDR1 is SGHVS and CDR2 FNYEAQ. Trimming took 5 bases from V and 4 from J; bases not matched to a gene: 6. The CDR3 covers 16 residues.

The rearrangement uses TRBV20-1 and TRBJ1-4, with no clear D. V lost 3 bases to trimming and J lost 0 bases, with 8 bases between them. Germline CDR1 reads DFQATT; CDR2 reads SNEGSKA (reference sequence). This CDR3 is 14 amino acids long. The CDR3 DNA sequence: TGCAGTGCTAGCCTAAGCCCAACTAATGAAAAACTGTTTTTT. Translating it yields CSASLSPTNEKLFF.

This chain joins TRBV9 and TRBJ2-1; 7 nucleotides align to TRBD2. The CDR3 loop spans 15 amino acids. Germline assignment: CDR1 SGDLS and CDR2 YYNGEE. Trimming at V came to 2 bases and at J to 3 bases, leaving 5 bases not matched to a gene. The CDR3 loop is CASSVVAGHYNEQFF. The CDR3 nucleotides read TGTGCCAGCAGCGTGGTAGCGGGTCACTACAATGAGCAGTTCTTC.

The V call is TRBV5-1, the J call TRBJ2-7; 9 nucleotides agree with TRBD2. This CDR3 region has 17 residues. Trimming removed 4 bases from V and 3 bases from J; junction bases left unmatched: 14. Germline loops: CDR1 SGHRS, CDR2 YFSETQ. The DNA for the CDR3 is TGCGCCAGCAGCCCAGAGCCTAGCGGGACAAATCTCTACGAGCAGTACTTC. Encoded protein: CASSPEPSGTNLYEQYF.

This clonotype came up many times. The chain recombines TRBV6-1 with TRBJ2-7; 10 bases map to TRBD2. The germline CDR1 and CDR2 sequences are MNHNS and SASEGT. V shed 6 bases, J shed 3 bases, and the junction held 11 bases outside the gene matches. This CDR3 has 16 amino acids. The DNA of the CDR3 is TGTGCCAGCAGCCGGCGGGATAGCGGGGGGTACTACGAGCAGTACTTC. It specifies CASSRRDSGGYYEQYF.

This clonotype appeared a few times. The CDR3 nucleotides are TGTGCCAGCAACGGGCAGGGGAGGGAGACCCAGTACTTC. Its protein product is CASNGQGRETQYF. The chain has TRBV25-1 and TRBJ2-5; D may be TRBD1 or TRBD2 (6 bases each). V was pared by 7 bases and J by 5 bases, with 14 bases between. There are 13 residues in the CDR3. Germline lookup yields CDR1 MGHDK and CDR2 SYGVNS.